This passage covers 22 T cell receptor beta chains from one sample sequenced in a study of blood T cell repertoires in COVID-19. Profiling relied on immunoSEQ multiplex PCR, and the TCRdb table lists in-frame clones only, not all of them. The sample lists some 17,000 clones; around nine tenths were seen once. The specimen sequenced was peripheral blood. The receptor source for this set is a man aged 55 to 69 with active COVID-19.

The chain has TRBV5-6 and TRBJ1-3; 7 nucleotides agree with TRBD1. The CDR3 spans 18 residues. The V segment lost 0 bases and the J segment 2 bases; nucleotides outside the gene matches: 11. Germline V gene data show CDR1 as SGHDT and CDR2 as YYEEEE. CDR3 sequence reads: CASSLVGRQGRAGNTIYF. CDR3 nucleotides: TGTGCCAGCAGCTTGGTGGGGAGACAGGGAAGGGCTGGAAACACCATATATTTT.

This clone was counted a single time. This sequence joins TRBV7-8 and TRBJ1-5, with a tentative D call TRBD1 (6 bases). Per germline, CDR1 SGHVS and CDR2 FQNEAQ. CDR3 length equals 14 residues. V gave up 3 bases and J gave up 5 bases, with 11 bases separating them. CDR3 bases: TGTGCCAGCAGCTTCCCGGGGGGCGATCAGCCCCAGCATTTT. This gives the protein CASSFPGGDQPQHF.

J is TRBJ2-1 and V is TRBV27; 8 bases line up with TRBD1. CDR1 is MNHEY, CDR2 SMNVEV, per germline (reference sequence). The CDR3 extends over 16 amino acids. Trimming took 0 bases from V and 7 from J; bases not matched to a gene: 8. CDR3 bases: TGTGCCAGCAGTTTATCGTCGACAGGGGCCTCGAATGAGCAGTTCTTC. It specifies CASSLSSTGASNEQFF.

The rearrangement links TRBV6-6 to TRBJ1-5; D is unclear. The CDR3 is made up of 14 amino acids. Germline V gives CDR1 MNHNY, CDR2 SVGAGI (reference sequence). V lost 2 bases and J 3 bases, leaving 8 bases between the germline ends. CDR3 region: CASSYMQFNQPQHF. CDR3 nucleotides: TGTGCCAGCAGTTACATGCAGTTCAATCAGCCCCAGCATTTT.

The chain has TRBV9 and TRBJ2-2, with TRBD1 as a possible D gene (5 bases). Trimming took 4 bases from V and 2 from J, leaving 15 bases between them. The length of the CDR3 is 16 residues. Looked up from germline, CDR1 is SGDLS and CDR2 is YYNGEE. As DNA, the CDR3 is TGTGCCAGCAGCACCACAACAGGATTTAACACCGGGGAGCTGTTTTTT. Its translation: CASSTTTGFNTGELFF.

A single count supports this clone. The CDR3 DNA sequence: TGCAGTGCTAGTGACGTTTTGGGGGGGAGTATGAACACTGAAGCTTTCTTT. The encoded protein is CSASDVLGGSMNTEAFF. V and J are TRBV20-1 and TRBJ1-1; D may be TRBD1 (5 bases). There are 17 residues in the CDR3. V lost 3 bases to trimming and J lost 0 bases, with 20 bases between them. Germline values: CDR1 DFQATT, CDR2 SNEGSKA (reference sequence).

This sequence joins TRBV3-1 (or the pseudogene TRBV3-2) and TRBJ1-5; possible D gene TRBD1, 6 bases. Between the trimmed V and J ends, which lost 0 bases and 9 bases, there was a span of 12 bases. Germline values: CDR1 LGHDT, CDR2 YNNKEL (reference sequence). The CDR3 runs to 14 residues. As DNA, the CDR3 is TGTGCCAGCAGCCAAGAGGCAGGGGCCGGGCCCCAGCATTTT. Its translation: CASSQEAGAGPQHF.

A few counts support this clone. J is TRBJ1-5 and V is TRBV5-4, with D possibly being TRBD1 (6 bases). CDR3 size: 18 residues. From germline, CDR1 is SGHNT and CDR2 YYREEE (reference sequence). V lost 3 bases and J 2 bases, leaving 21 bases between the germline ends. CDR3 coding DNA: TGTGCCAGCAGCTGGGGGCCGGACGGAAGGGGAGGCAATCAGCCCCAGCATTTT. Its translation: CASSWGPDGRGGNQPQHF.

The chain carries TRBV7-3 and TRBJ2-1; TRBD2 agrees at 9 bases. CDR1 and CDR2 (germline): SGHTA, FQGTGA. The CDR3 runs to 16 residues. V shed 3 bases and J 0 bases; nucleotides not matched to a gene: 3. CDR3 residues: CASSLSGGSSYNEQFF. The CDR3 DNA is TGTGCCAGCAGCTTGAGCGGGGGGAGCTCCTACAATGAGCAGTTCTTC.

The sample holds one count of this clone. This rearrangement joins TRBV12-5 to TRBJ2-5, with 8 bases lining up with TRBD1. The CDR3 contains 14 residues. Germline V gives CDR1 LGHNT, CDR2 FRNRAP. With 0 bases clipped from V and 4 bases from J, the junction kept 1 base outside the gene matches. CDR3 nucleotides: TGTGCTAGTGGTTTGGTACAGGGGGGAGAGACCCAGTACTTC. Its translation is CASGLVQGGETQYF.

J is TRBJ1-2 and V is TRBV4-1, with D uncertain. Germline V gene sequence: CDR1 MGHRA, CDR2 YSYEKL. Trimming left V 0 bases short and J 0 bases short, with 11 bases between. The CDR3 is made up of 16 amino acids. CDR3 nucleotide sequence: TGCGCCAGCAGCCAAGATCGTGGCAGTTCTAACTATGGCTACACCTTC. It specifies CASSQDRGSSNYGYTF.

This clone was seen only a few times. The CDR3: CASSVEHTLSSGNTIYF. The CDR3 DNA is TGTGCCAGCAGCGTGGAGCACACCCTGAGCTCTGGAAACACCATATATTTT. J is TRBJ1-3 and V is TRBV9; D is unclear. The CDR3 has 17 amino acids. The V gene lost 2 bases and the J gene lost 0 bases, with 15 bases spanning the gap. Germline values: CDR1 SGDLS, CDR2 YYNGEE.

This chain joins TRBV4-1 and TRBJ2-2; a possible D gene is TRBD2 (6 bases). V was shortened by 1 base and J by 3 bases, with 9 bases between the two germline ends. Germline-derived CDR1 and CDR2 are MGHRA and YSYEKL. The CDR3 sequence is 15 residues long. CDR3 nucleotides: TGCGCCAGCAGCCAAGTGACTAGGGACACCGGGGAGCTGTTTTTT. Protein sequence: CASSQVTRDTGELFF.

The chain recombines TRBV4-1 with TRBJ1-4, with TRBD1 matching over 8 bases. Germline V gene data show CDR1 as MGHRA and CDR2 as YSYEKL. The CDR3 covers 14 residues. The V segment lost 3 bases and the J segment 7 bases; nucleotides outside the gene matches: 4. CDR3 DNA: TGCGCCAGCAGCCAGAGACAGGGGTCTGAAAAACTGTTTTTT. Its translation: CASSQRQGSEKLFF.

The CDR3: CASSAYRGLEVTGELFF. For the CDR3, the DNA is TGTGCCAGCAGCGCCTACAGAGGACTAGAGGTCACCGGGGAGCTGTTTTTT. The chain is built from TRBV9 and TRBJ2-2; 7 bases line up with TRBD2. The CDR3 has 17 amino acids. The ends lost 3 bases at V and 4 bases at J; junction bases unmatched: 12. Germline values: CDR1 SGDLS, CDR2 YYNGEE. Full variable domain (missing parts from reference TRBV9 and TRBJ2-2): DSGVTQTPKHLITATGQRVTLRCSPRSGDLSVYWYQQSLDQGLQFLIQYYNGEERAKGNILERFSAQQFPDLHSELNLSSLELGDSALYFCASSAYRGLEVTGELFFGEGSRLTVL.

This chain links TRBV25-1 with TRBJ1-6; D is possibly TRBD1 (6 bases). V dropped 5 bases and J dropped 3 bases, with 11 bases sitting between them. The germline V gene has CDR1 MGHDK and CDR2 SYGVNS. This CDR3 region has 15 residues. The CDR3 sequence: CASSRTDSYNSPLHF. In nucleotides, the CDR3 is TGTGCCAGCAGTAGGACAGACAGCTATAATTCACCCCTCCACTTT.

The gene calls are TRBV10-1 and TRBJ2-3; 10 positions match TRBD1. CDR3 length: 15 amino acids. Germline loops: CDR1 WNHNN, CDR2 SYGVQD (reference sequence). The ends lost 7 bases at V and 3 bases at J; junction bases unmatched: 7. The chain's CDR3 is CASTLGTGDTDTQYF. The CDR3 DNA is TGCGCCAGCACATTAGGGACAGGGGATACAGATACGCAGTATTTT.

V and J are TRBV7-9 and TRBJ2-7; tentative D call: TRBD1 (6 bases). Trimming took 5 bases from V and 7 from J, leaving 18 bases between them. Germline CDR1 reads SEHNR; CDR2 reads FQNEAQ (reference sequence). The CDR3 totals 14 residues. The CDR3 DNA reads TGTGCCAGCAGCCCCTCAGGGGCTTCGACGGAGCAGTACTTC. It yields the protein CASSPSGASTEQYF.

The V and J genes are TRBV21-1 and TRBJ1-2; TRBD1, the table's D call, was not compared with the DNA. TRBV21-1 is given as a pseudogene. This CDR3 comprises 14 residues. CDR3 DNA sequence: TGTGCCAGCAGCATAAGGGACAGGGTAAGTGGCTACACCTTC. Translating it yields CASSIRDRVSGYTF.

The chain employs TRBV5-1 and TRBJ1-1; 9 bases align to TRBD1. The CDR3 extends over 14 amino acids. Germline CDR1 reads SGHRS; CDR2 reads YFSETQ. J lost 5 bases, V lost 2 bases, and 4 bases had no gene match. CDR3 nucleotides: TGCGCCAGCAGCTTCCGACAGGGGGGGACTGAAGCTTTCTTT. Its protein product is CASSFRQGGTEAFF.

CDR3 region: CASSLIQAETQYF. The CDR3, as DNA: TGTGCCAGCAGTTTAATCCAGGCTGAGACCCAGTACTTC. The chain has TRBV12-3 or TRBV12-4 and TRBJ2-5; D remains unclear. The CDR3 covers 13 residues. V was trimmed by 2 bases and J by 5 bases, leaving 9 bases between them.

The chain uses TRBV5-5 and TRBJ2-5; D might be TRBD2 (6 bases). Germline assignment: CDR1 SGHKS and CDR2 YYEKEE (reference sequence). V lost 4 bases and J lost 4, with 17 bases in between. There are 15 residues in the CDR3. In DNA, the CDR3 is TGTGCCAGCAGCCGTCCGGAGGGGTTTACAGAGACCCAGTACTTC. Its protein product is CASSRPEGFTETQYF. Filled out from reference TRBV5-5 and TRBJ2-5, the complete variable domain reads DAGVTQSPTHLIKTRGQQVTLRCSPISGHKSVSWYQQVLGQGPQFIFQYYEKEERGRGNFPDRFSARQFPNYSSELNVNALLLGDSALYLCASSRPEGFTETQYFGPGTRLLVL.